A selection of T cell receptor beta chains follows, all from one sample in a study of shared clonotypes between healthy human individuals. The repertoire was sequenced with immunoSEQ multiplex PCR; TCRdb's copy has only in-frame clones and lacks some. This sample has over 950,000 clones, with about 72% found just once. The sequenced sample was memory CD4+ T cells from PBMCs. Receptors originate from a man in his late teens or twenties in good health. Some clones in this sample may be carry-over from other donors' samples. Both conserved end residues are part of each CDR3. D genes are given only for firm matches. A clone size is listed for some rows: how often the clone was seen (once, few, many), or a class if it is expanded.

once	TRBV5-4	TRBJ2-2	.	CASSLGPSPSPRGGELFF	TGTGCCAGCAGCTTGGGTCCTAGCCCCAGCCCCAGAGGCGGGGAGCTGTTTTTT
.	TRBV27	TRBJ2-7	TRBD1	CANITPGQRYEQYF	TGTGCCAACATTACGCCGGGACAGAGGTACGAGCAGTACTTC
.	TRBV7-9	TRBJ1-3	.	CASSLLLGPGNTIYF	TGTGCCAGCAGCCTACTTTTGGGGCCTGGAAACACCATATATTTT
.	TRBV19	TRBJ2-1	TRBD1	CASSSTGGTDEQFF	TGTGCCAGTAGTTCGACAGGGGGCACGGATGAGCAGTTCTTC
.	TRBV9	TRBJ1-1	.	CASSVLGATEAFF	TGTGCCAGCAGCGTACTAGGGGCCACTGAAGCTTTCTTT
once	TRBV7-8	TRBJ1-5	TRBD1	CASSLASGTALKNQPQHF	TGTGCCAGCAGCTTAGCGAGTGGGACAGCGCTGAAAAATCAGCCCCAGCATTTT
few	TRBV27	TRBJ2-4	.	CASRRTGGAAKNIQYF	TGTGCCAGCAGGAGGACAGGCGGGGCTGCCAAAAACATTCAGTACTTC
.	TRBV7-9	TRBJ2-2	TRBD1	CASSWHSGTGIGELFF	TGTGCCAGCAGCTGGCATTCTGGGACAGGGATTGGGGAGCTGTTTTTT
once	TRBV9	TRBJ2-3	.	CASSVVDITDTQYF	TGTGCCAGCAGCGTAGTAGACATCACAGATACGCAGTATTTT
.	TRBV11-3	TRBJ2-2	.	CASSLVSGQNTGELFF	TGTGCCAGCAGCTTAGTAAGCGGGCAGAACACCGGGGAGCTGTTTTTT